This TCR beta chain was observed in a study of OX40 agonist ivuxolimab in advanced cancers. The wider study: Partial responses were achieved by three patients: one hepatocellular carcinoma, two cutaneous melanoma.

The repertoire was sequenced with immunoSEQ multiplex PCR; TCRdb's copy has only in-frame clones and lacks some. The sample lists tens of thousands of clones; less than 85% were seen once. This CDR3 is 16 amino acids long. Trimming removed 0 bases from V and 3 bases from J, with 11 bases in between. The germline V gene encodes CDR1 MNHEY and CDR2 SMNVEV (reference sequence). The sequencing used CD4+ or CD8+ T cells sorted from blood, collected in a trial of the OX40 agonist ivuxolimab. The V call is TRBV27, the J call TRBJ2-2; weak D call: TRBD1 (6 bases). The clonotype originates from an adult with an advanced solid tumor such as melanoma, head and neck, liver or kidney cancer. Here the CDR3 DNA reads TGTGCCAGCAGTTTATCGTGGACAGACGACACCGGGGAGCTGTTTTTT. This sequence encodes CASSLSWTDDTGELFF.